Listed below are T cell receptor beta chains from one sample, sequenced in a study of blood T cell repertoires in COVID-19. Sequencing was performed with immunoSEQ multiplex PCR; in TCRdb, only in-frame clones are kept and a portion is missing. The sample records 55,000 to 90,000 clones, approximately 86% being singletons. The sequencing input was peripheral blood. The receptor source for this set is a woman aged 55 to 70 with acute or convalescent COVID-19. CDR3s include the opening cysteine and the closing phenylalanine or tryptophan. D genes are given only for firm matches. Not every row has a clone size; where given, it reads once, few, many or a size class.

cdr3_aa	cdr3_nt	d_call	clone_size	v_call	j_call
CASSQGTGAGGFKTQYF	TGTGCCAGCAGCCAAGGAACGGGAGCGGGGGGCTTTAAGACCCAGTACTTC	TRBD2	-	TRBV3-1/TRBV3-2	TRBJ2-5
CASSLTGARTDTQYF	TGTGCCAGCAGCTTGACAGGGGCTCGCACAGATACGCAGTATTTT	TRBD1	-	TRBV5-4	TRBJ2-3
CASRLTGSNQPQHF	TGTGCCAGCCGTCTGACAGGTAGCAATCAGCCCCAGCATTTT	-	-	TRBV27	TRBJ1-5
CASSKGLADLSTDTQYF	TGCGCCAGCAGCAAGGGACTAGCGGACCTCAGCACAGATACGCAGTATTTT	TRBD2	-	TRBV5-1	TRBJ2-3
CASSLAQGGSPLHF	TGCGCCAGCAGCTTGGCCCAGGGGGGTTCACCCCTCCACTTT	TRBD1	-	TRBV5-1	TRBJ1-6
CASTLGGAMDTGELFF	TGTGCCAGCACTCTCGGGGGGGCCATGGACACCGGGGAGCTGTTTTTT	TRBD2	few	TRBV9	TRBJ2-2
CASAGQSKDQPQHF	TGTGCCAGTGCCGGACAGTCTAAGGATCAGCCCCAGCATTTT	-	few	TRBV7-8	TRBJ1-5
CASRQGQNTEAFF	TGTGCCAGCCGACAGGGACAGAACACTGAAGCTTTCTTT	TRBD1	once	TRBV19	TRBJ1-1
CASSLRGAGGTDTQYF	TGCGCCAGCAGCTTGCGAGGAGCGGGGGGCACAGATACGCAGTATTTT	TRBD2	-	TRBV5-1	TRBJ2-3
CASSLGGSGNTIYF	TGCGCCAGCAGCTTGGGAGGCTCTGGAAACACCATATATTTT	-	once	TRBV5-1	TRBJ1-3
CASADSSGANVLTF	TGTGCCAGCGCTGACAGTTCTGGGGCCAACGTCCTGACTTTC	-	-	TRBV3-1/TRBV3-2	TRBJ2-6
CASSLGLYTEAFF	TGTGCCAGCAGTCTTGGGCTATACACTGAAGCTTTCTTT	-	-	TRBV12-3/TRBV12-4	TRBJ1-1
CASSPTSANEQFF	TGTGCCAGCAGCCCGACTAGCGCCAATGAGCAGTTCTTC	TRBD2	-	TRBV11-2	TRBJ2-1
CASSSYRVGGNEQFF	TGTGCCAGCAGCTCCTATCGAGTTGGTGGTAATGAGCAGTTCTTC	-	-	TRBV14	TRBJ2-1
CASSMGGVWAGELFF	TGTGCCAGTAGTATGGGCGGGGTTTGGGCCGGGGAGCTGTTTTTT	-	-	TRBV19	TRBJ2-2
CASSRVGGGGNTEAFF	TGTGCCAGTAGTAGGGTCGGCGGAGGTGGAAACACTGAAGCTTTCTTT	-	-	TRBV19	TRBJ1-1
CASGERDSTDTQYF	TGTGCCAGCGGGGAGCGGGACAGCACAGATACGCAGTATTTT	TRBD2	-	TRBV6-5	TRBJ2-3
CAEDGGFDTEAFF	TGTGCCGAGGACGGAGGATTCGACACTGAAGCTTTCTTT	-	-	TRBV30	TRBJ1-1
CASGLVLDRTGGQPQHF	TGTGCTAGTGGTTTGGTTCTGGACCGGACAGGGGGTCAGCCCCAGCATTTT	TRBD1	-	TRBV12-5	TRBJ1-5
CASSEPGLARVEGGGEQYF	TGTGCCAGCAGTGAGCCGGGACTAGCACGAGTCGAGGGGGGGGGCGAGCAGTACTTC	TRBD2	once	TRBV6-1	TRBJ2-7
CASSFPRQINEQFF	TGTGCCAGCAGCTTCCCCCGACAGATCAATGAGCAGTTCTTC	-	-	TRBV5-4	TRBJ2-1
CASSLAQGSNTGELFF	TGTGCCAGCAGCTTGGCCCAGGGTAGCAACACCGGGGAGCTGTTTTTT	-	-	TRBV5-4	TRBJ2-2